One and the same sample provided the 24 T cell receptor beta chains below, sequenced in a study of blood T cell repertoires in COVID-19. Only in-frame clones appear in the TCRdb table, and some are missing; sequencing was by immunoSEQ multiplex PCR. The repertoire has 65,000 to 85,000 clones, about 83% of them found once; the top ten carry around 5%. The sequenced material came from peripheral blood. These receptors came from a middle-aged man with active COVID-19.

The chain is built from TRBV5-1 and TRBJ2-3, with a weak D call TRBD1 (6 bases). CDR3 length equals 17 residues. Germline values: CDR1 SGHRS, CDR2 YFSETQ. V was pared by 0 bases and J by 2 bases, with 16 bases between. The CDR3 DNA reads TGCGCCAGCAGCTTGGATTCGGGACATTCACCCACAGATACGCAGTATTTT. It codes for CASSLDSGHSPTDTQYF.

The chain employs TRBV9 and TRBJ1-5, with a weak D call TRBD1 (5 bases). The V gene lost 3 bases and the J gene lost 8 bases, with 15 bases spanning the gap. The CDR3 length is 14 residues. Germline lookup yields CDR1 SGDLS and CDR2 YYNGEE. The CDR3 protein is CASSGGLPYEPQHF. CDR3 nucleotides: TGTGCCAGCAGCGGGGGACTCCCGTATGAGCCCCAGCATTTT.

The chain employs TRBV28 and TRBJ2-2, with TRBD2 identical over 8 bases. J gave up 1 base and V 7 bases, and 2 bases lay outside the gene matches. Germline CDR1 and CDR2: MDHEN and SYDVKM. The CDR3 runs 14 residues. In DNA, the CDR3 is TGTGCCAGCAAACTAGCGGAGAACACCGGGGAGCTGTTTTTT. As protein: CASKLAENTGELFF.

The chain is built from TRBV5-1 and TRBJ1-4, with D uncertain. Germline V gene lookup returns CDR1 SGHRS and CDR2 YFSETQ. The V gene lost 4 bases and the J gene lost 5 bases, with 12 bases spanning the gap. CDR3 length: 14 residues. CDR3 bases: TGCGCCAGCAGCAAGGCAGGATGGAATGAAAAACTGTTTTTT. The encoded protein is CASSKAGWNEKLFF.

The genes are TRBV20-1 and TRBJ2-1; TRBD2 aligns across 7 bases. The V gene end was trimmed by 3 bases and the J gene end by 10 bases; junction bases not matched to a gene: 9. The CDR3 sequence is 13 residues long. CDR1 and CDR2 (germline): DFQATT, SNEGSKA (reference sequence). CDR3 sequence: CSASSGPEEEQFF. The CDR3 DNA sequence: TGCAGTGCTAGTAGCGGGCCCGAAGAAGAGCAGTTCTTC.

The chain uses TRBV7-3 and TRBJ2-7, with 9 bases matching TRBD1. The germline gives CDR1 SGHTA, CDR2 FQGTGA. The CDR3 contains 16 residues. After removal of 4 bases from V and 3 bases from J, the junction contained 10 bases not matched to a gene. For the CDR3, the DNA is TGTGCCAGCAGCTCGACTGACAGGGGGACGAACTACGAGCAGTACTTC. Protein sequence: CASSSTDRGTNYEQYF.

The genes are TRBV5-4 and TRBJ1-4; perhaps TRBD1 as D (5 bases). Germline loops: CDR1 SGHNT, CDR2 YYREEE (reference sequence). V lost 4 bases and J 5 bases, leaving 12 bases between the germline ends. This CDR3 has 14 residues. The CDR3 region has the DNA TGTGCCAGCAGCCCGGGGGAAGGCAATGAAAAACTGTTTTTT. Encoded protein: CASSPGEGNEKLFF.

The chain couples TRBV29-1 to TRBJ2-1; weak D call: TRBD2 (5 bases). This CDR3 has 14 amino acids. Looked up from germline, CDR1 is SQVTM and CDR2 is ANQGSEA. The V gene lost 6 bases and the J gene lost 3 bases, with 15 bases spanning the gap. CDR3 region: CSVPDGEYYNEQFF. The DNA for the CDR3 is TGCAGCGTCCCGGACGGGGAGTACTACAATGAGCAGTTCTTC.

The rearrangement uses TRBV10-3 and TRBJ2-5; a weak D match, TRBD2 (7 bases). The germline gives CDR1 ENHRY, CDR2 SYGVKD. The CDR3 covers 16 residues. Trimming removed 5 bases at V and 3 bases at J, with 19 bases between. The DNA of the CDR3 is TGTGCCATCAGTCAAGGTGGGGGGGGGCCTGAAGAGACCCAGTACTTC. Its translation: CAISQGGGGPEETQYF.

The gene calls are TRBV2 and TRBJ2-1; D unresolved. The V end was cut by 1 base, the J end by 3 bases, with 7 bases between. This CDR3 contains 14 residues. CDR1 and CDR2 from the germline V gene are SNHLY and FYNNEI. The CDR3 reads CASSEGSLYNEQFF. As DNA, the CDR3 is TGTGCCAGCAGTGAAGGTTCCCTCTACAATGAGCAGTTCTTC.

The chain has TRBV7-9 and TRBJ1-5; a possible D gene is TRBD1 (5 bases). V was pared by 3 bases and J by 7 bases, with 10 bases between. Germline assignment: CDR1 SEHNR and CDR2 FQNEAQ (reference sequence). The CDR3 loop spans 13 amino acids. CDR3 DNA: TGTGCCAGCAGCTTGACAGTAGCCCAGCCCCAGCATTTT. It is translated as CASSLTVAQPQHF.

As regards this clone: The identical CDR3 is also encoded by other nucleotide sequences in the sample. V usage is TRBV28 and J usage is TRBJ2-7, with 7 bases lining up with TRBD1. Losses at the gene ends were 5 bases for V and 2 bases for J; bases not matched to a gene: 9. Per germline, CDR1 MDHEN and CDR2 SYDVKM. The CDR3 spans 15 residues. This chain's CDR3 is CASSTTGTATYEQYF. DNA for the CDR3: TGTGCCAGCAGTACCACCGGGACAGCCACCTACGAGCAGTACTTC.

Relative to its sample, this clone is medium-sized. This sequence joins TRBV27 and TRBJ2-3, with D possibly TRBD2 on 6 matching bases. Germline V gene lookup returns CDR1 MNHEY and CDR2 SMNVEV (reference sequence). V was pared by 7 bases and J by 3 bases, with 14 bases between. There are 14 residues in the CDR3. The CDR3 here is CASKWSSGTDTQYF. CDR3 DNA: TGTGCCAGCAAATGGAGCAGCGGGACAGATACGCAGTATTTT.

The gene calls are TRBV6-5 and TRBJ1-1; 7 bases agree with TRBD1. V dropped 2 bases and J dropped 2; count of bases not matched to a gene: 5. Germline V gene data show CDR1 as MNHEY and CDR2 as SVGAGI. This CDR3 contains 15 residues. The CDR3 bases are TGTGCCAGCAGTTACAGGGGACAGACAAACACTGAAGCTTTCTTT. As protein: CASSYRGQTNTEAFF.

This clone appeared a few times. This sequence joins TRBV2 and TRBJ1-5; D possibly corresponds to TRBD1 (6 bases). The CDR3 length is 14 residues. Per germline, CDR1 SNHLY and CDR2 FYNNEI. V lost 6 bases and J lost 4, with 13 bases in between. The CDR3 is CASRSPRGNQPQHF. The CDR3 nucleotides are TGTGCCAGCAGATCCCCCAGGGGAAATCAGCCCCAGCATTTT.

The sample holds one count of this clone. The rearrangement uses TRBV29-1 and TRBJ1-1; no definite D call. Germline-derived CDR1 and CDR2 are SQVTM and ANQGSEA. The CDR3 runs 12 residues. V gave up 4 bases and J gave up 1 base, with 7 bases separating them. The CDR3 DNA reads as TGCAGCGTTGCTTCGGGGAACACTGAAGCTTTCTTT. This gives the protein CSVASGNTEAFF.

The CDR3 DNA reads as TGTGCCAGCACCCGGTGGGGGGGCGATGGCTACACCTTC. Translation: CASTRWGGDGYTF. The chain is built from TRBV2 and TRBJ1-2, with D tentatively TRBD1 (6 bases). The V end was cut by 7 bases, the J end by 6 bases, with 15 bases between. The CDR3 runs 13 residues. The germline CDR1 and CDR2 sequences are SNHLY and FYNNEI. Looking up the rest from reference TRBV2 and TRBJ1-2 gives the full variable domain: EPEVTQTPSHQVTQMGQEVILRCVPISNHLYFYWYRQILGQKVEFLVSFYNNEISEKSEIFDDQFSVERPDGSNFTLKIRSTKLEDSAMYFCASTRWGGDGYTFGSGTRLTVV.

The CDR3 sequence: CASSLKRQGAYEQYF. Here the CDR3 DNA reads TGTGCCAGCAGTTTAAAAAGACAGGGGGCTTACGAGCAGTACTTC. The chain links TRBV27 to TRBJ2-7, with TRBD1 matching 10 bases. CDR1 and CDR2 from the germline V gene are MNHEY and SMNVEV (reference sequence). This CDR3 comprises 15 residues. With 2 bases clipped from V and 4 bases from J, the junction kept 5 bases outside the gene matches.

V and J are TRBV19 and TRBJ1-1; no reliable D call. There are 13 residues in the CDR3. Deletions cut 3 bases from V and 6 bases from J, with 11 bases between. Germline CDR1 and CDR2: LNHDA and SQIVND (reference sequence). The CDR3: CASSIRDRPEAFF. The CDR3 DNA is TGTGCCAGTAGTATTCGGGATCGACCTGAAGCTTTCTTT.

The chain couples TRBV14 to TRBJ1-2; D remains unclear. CDR3 length: 13 residues. Trimming stripped 0 bases from V and 5 bases from J, with 7 bases between. Per germline, CDR1 SGHDN and CDR2 FVKESK. This CDR3 is CASSQDLEYGYTF. Here the CDR3 DNA reads TGTGCCAGCAGCCAAGATTTGGAGTATGGCTACACCTTC.

The genes are TRBV16 and TRBJ1-1; 9 bases fit TRBD1. CDR3 length: 15 amino acids. From germline, CDR1 is KGHSY and CDR2 FQNENV. Trimming took 3 bases from V and 5 from J; bases not matched to a gene: 7. DNA for the CDR3: TGTGCCAGCAGCCATTCGGGACAGGGAGATACTGAAGCTTTCTTT. It codes for CASSHSGQGDTEAFF.

The J gene is TRBJ2-3, the V gene TRBV6-6; 11 positions agree with TRBD2. V shed 4 bases and J 4 bases; nucleotides not matched to a gene: 7. This CDR3 is built from 16 residues. Germline assignment: CDR1 MNHNY and CDR2 SVGAGI (reference sequence). The CDR3 loop is CASSSSSGRSADTQYF. The DNA for the CDR3 is TGTGCCAGCAGTTCCTCTAGCGGGAGGAGCGCAGATACGCAGTATTTT.

V is TRBV3-1 (or the pseudogene TRBV3-2) and J is TRBJ1-5; D gene ambiguous. Trimming pared 4 bases from V and 3 bases from J, leaving 10 bases between. The CDR3 is 14 amino acids. Germline V CDR1 and CDR2: LGHDT, YNNKEL (reference sequence). CDR3 in amino acids: CASSPNGDNQPQHF. CDR3 bases: TGTGCCAGCAGCCCCAACGGTGACAATCAGCCCCAGCATTTT.

The rearrangement links TRBV7-3 to TRBJ1-1; 7 bases match TRBD1. With 2 bases clipped from V and 7 bases from J, the junction kept 4 bases outside the gene matches. The CDR3 contains 13 residues. CDR1 SGHTA and CDR2 FQGTGA come from the germline V gene. CDR3 region: CASSLDRAGEAFF. In DNA form, the CDR3 reads TGTGCCAGCAGCTTAGACAGGGCTGGTGAAGCTTTCTTT.